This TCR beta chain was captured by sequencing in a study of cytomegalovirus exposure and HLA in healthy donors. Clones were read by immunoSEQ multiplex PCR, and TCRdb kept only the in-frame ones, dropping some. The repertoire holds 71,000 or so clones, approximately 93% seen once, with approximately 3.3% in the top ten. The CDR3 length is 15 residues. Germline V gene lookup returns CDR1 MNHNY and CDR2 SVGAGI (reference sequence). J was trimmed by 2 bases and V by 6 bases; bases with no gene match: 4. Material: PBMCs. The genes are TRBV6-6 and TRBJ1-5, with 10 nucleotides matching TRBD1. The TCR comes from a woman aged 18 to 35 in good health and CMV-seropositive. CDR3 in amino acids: CASRRDRGGNQPQHF. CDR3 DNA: TGTGCCAGCAGGCGGGACAGGGGAGGCAATCAGCCCCAGCATTTT.